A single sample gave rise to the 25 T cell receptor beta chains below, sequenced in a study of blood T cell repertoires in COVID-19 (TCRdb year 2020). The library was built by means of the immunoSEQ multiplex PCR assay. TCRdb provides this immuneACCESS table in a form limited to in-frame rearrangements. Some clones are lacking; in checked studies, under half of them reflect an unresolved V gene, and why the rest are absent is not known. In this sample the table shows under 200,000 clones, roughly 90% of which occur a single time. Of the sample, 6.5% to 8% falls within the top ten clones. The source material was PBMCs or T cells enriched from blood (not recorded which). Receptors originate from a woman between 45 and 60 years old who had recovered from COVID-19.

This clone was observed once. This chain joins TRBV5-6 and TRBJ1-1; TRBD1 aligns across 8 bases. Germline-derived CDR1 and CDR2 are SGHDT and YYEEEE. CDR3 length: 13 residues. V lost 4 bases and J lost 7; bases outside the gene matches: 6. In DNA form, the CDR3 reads TGTGCCAGCAGCCCTACAGGGGGTCTTGAAGCTTTCTTT. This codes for CASSPTGGLEAFF. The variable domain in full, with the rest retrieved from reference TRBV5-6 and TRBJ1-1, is DAGVTQSPTHLIKTRGQQVTLRCSPKSGHDTVSWYQQALGQGPQFIFQYYEEEERQRGNFPDRFSGHQFPNYSSELNVNALLLGDSALYLCASSPTGGLEAFFGQGTRLTVV.

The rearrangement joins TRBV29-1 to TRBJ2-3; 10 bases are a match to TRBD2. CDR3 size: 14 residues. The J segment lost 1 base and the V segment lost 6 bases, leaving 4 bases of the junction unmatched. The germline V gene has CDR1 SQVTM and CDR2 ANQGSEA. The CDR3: CSVLLAGRTDTQYF. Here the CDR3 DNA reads TGCAGCGTCTTACTAGCGGGGCGCACAGATACGCAGTATTTT.

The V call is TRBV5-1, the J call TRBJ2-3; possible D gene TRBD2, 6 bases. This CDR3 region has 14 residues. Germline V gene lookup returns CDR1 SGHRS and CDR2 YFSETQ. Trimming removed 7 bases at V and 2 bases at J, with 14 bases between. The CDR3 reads CASGPAGPTDTQYF. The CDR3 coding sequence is TGCGCCAGCGGACCCGCGGGACCCACAGATACGCAGTATTTT.

Here the CDR3 reads CASSLELAGLTYF. In DNA, the CDR3 is TGTGCCAGCAGCTTGGAACTAGCGGGGTTAACCTACTTC. V and J are TRBV5-8 and TRBJ2-5, with TRBD2 matching over 10 bases. The length of the CDR3 is 13 residues. V lost 0 bases and J lost 14; bases outside the gene matches: 7. Per the germline V gene, CDR1 is SGHTS and CDR2 is YDEGEE.

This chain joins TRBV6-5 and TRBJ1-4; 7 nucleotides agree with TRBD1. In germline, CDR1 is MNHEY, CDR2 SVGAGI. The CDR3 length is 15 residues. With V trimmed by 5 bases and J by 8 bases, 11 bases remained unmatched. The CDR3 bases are TGTGCCAGCAGTCGCGCCGGGACAGTTCGCGAAAAACTGTTTTTT. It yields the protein CASSRAGTVREKLFF.

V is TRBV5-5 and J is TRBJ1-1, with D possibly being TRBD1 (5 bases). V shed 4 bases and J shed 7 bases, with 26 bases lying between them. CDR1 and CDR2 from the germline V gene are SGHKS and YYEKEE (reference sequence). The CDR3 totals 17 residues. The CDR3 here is CASSPYFGDRTQDEAFF. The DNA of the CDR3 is TGTGCCAGCAGCCCATATTTTGGGGATAGGACACAGGATGAAGCTTTCTTT. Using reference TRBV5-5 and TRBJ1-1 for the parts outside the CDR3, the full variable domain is DAGVTQSPTHLIKTRGQQVTLRCSPISGHKSVSWYQQVLGQGPQFIFQYYEKEERGRGNFPDRFSARQFPNYSSELNVNALLLGDSALYLCASSPYFGDRTQDEAFFGQGTRLTVV.

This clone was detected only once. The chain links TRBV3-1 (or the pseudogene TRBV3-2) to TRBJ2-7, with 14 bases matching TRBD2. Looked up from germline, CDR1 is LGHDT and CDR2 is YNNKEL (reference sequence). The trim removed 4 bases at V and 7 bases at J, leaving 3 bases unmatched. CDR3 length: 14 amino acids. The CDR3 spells CASSPRLAGGEQYF. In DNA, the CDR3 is TGTGCCAGCAGCCCCCGACTAGCGGGGGGGGAGCAGTACTTC.

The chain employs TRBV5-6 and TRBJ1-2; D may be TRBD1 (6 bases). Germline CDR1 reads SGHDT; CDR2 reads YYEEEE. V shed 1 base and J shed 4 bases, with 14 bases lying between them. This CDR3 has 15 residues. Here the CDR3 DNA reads TGTGCCAGCAGCTTGAGCGGCAGGGGCGGCTATGGCTACACCTTC. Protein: CASSLSGRGGYGYTF.

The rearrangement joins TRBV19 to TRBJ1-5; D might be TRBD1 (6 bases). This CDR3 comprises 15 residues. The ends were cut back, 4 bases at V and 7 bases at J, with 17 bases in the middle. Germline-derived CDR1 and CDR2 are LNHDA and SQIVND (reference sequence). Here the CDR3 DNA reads TGTGCCAGTAGTAGTTATAGGGGGGGGCTCCAGCCCCAGCATTTT. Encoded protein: CASSSYRGGLQPQHF.

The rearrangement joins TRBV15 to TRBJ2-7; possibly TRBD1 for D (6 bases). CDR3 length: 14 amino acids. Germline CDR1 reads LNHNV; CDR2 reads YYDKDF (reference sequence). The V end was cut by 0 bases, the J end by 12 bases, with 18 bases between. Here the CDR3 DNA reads TGTGCCACCAGCAGAGATCAGTACGGGACAAGTTGGTACTTC. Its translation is CATSRDQYGTSWYF. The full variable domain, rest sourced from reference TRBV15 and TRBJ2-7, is DAMVIQNPRYQVTQFGKPVTLSCSQTLNHNVMYWYQQKSSQAPKLLFHYYDKDFNNEADTPDNFQSRRPNTSFCFLDIRSPGLGDTAMYLCATSRDQYGTSWYFGPGTRLTVT.

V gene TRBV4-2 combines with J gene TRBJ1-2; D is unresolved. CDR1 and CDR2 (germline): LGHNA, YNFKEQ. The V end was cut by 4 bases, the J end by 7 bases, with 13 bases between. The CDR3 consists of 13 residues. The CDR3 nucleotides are TGTGCCAGCAGCCCCGGGTACGTCCGTGGCTACACCTTC. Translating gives CASSPGYVRGYTF.

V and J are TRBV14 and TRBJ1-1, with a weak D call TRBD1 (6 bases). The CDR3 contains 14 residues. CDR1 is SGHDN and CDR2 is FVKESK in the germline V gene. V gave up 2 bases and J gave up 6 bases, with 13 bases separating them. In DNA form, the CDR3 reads TGTGCCAGCAGCCAATTACAGGGCCCCTCTGAAGCTTTCTTT. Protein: CASSQLQGPSEAFF.

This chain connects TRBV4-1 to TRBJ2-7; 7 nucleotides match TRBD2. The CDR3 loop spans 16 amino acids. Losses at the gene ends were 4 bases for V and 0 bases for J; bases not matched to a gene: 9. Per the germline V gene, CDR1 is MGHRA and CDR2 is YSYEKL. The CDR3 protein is CASSLISGPSSYEQYF. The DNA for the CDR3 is TGCGCCAGCAGCCTAATTAGCGGGCCAAGCTCCTACGAGCAGTACTTC.

CDR3 amino acids: CASSVVRRDRKVFF. CDR3 DNA: TGTGCCAGCAGCGTGGTGCGTCGGGACAGGAAAGTTTTCTTT. The chain is built from TRBV9 and TRBJ1-1; 8 positions agree with TRBD1. In germline, CDR1 is SGDLS, CDR2 YYNGEE. This CDR3 has 14 amino acids. The ends lost 2 bases at V and 13 bases at J; junction bases unmatched: 13.

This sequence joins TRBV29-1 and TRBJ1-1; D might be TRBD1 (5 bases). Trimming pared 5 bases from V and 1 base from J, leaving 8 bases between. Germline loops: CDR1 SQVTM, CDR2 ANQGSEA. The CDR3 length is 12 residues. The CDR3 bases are TGCAGCGTTTCCACAGGGAACACTGAAGCTTTCTTT. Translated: CSVSTGNTEAFF.

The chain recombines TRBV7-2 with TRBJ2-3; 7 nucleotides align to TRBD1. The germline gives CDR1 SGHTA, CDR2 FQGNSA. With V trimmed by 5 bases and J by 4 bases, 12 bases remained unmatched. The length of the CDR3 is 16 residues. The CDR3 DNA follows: TGTGCCAGCAGCATCCTGACAGGGATGGGTCCAGATACGCAGTATTTT. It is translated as CASSILTGMGPDTQYF.

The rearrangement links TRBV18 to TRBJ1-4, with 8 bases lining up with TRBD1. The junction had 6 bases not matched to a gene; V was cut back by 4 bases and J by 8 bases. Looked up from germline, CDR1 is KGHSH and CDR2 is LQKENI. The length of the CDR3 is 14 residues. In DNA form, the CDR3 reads TGTGCCAGCTCACTCGACAGGGGTTCAGAAAAACTGTTTTTT. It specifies CASSLDRGSEKLFF.

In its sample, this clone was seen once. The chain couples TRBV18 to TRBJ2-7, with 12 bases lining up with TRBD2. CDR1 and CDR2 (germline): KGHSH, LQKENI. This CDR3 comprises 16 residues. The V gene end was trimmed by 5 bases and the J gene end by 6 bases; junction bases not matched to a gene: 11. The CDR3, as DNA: TGTGCCAGCTCATTTCTAGCGGGGGGGCCCTTCGCCGAGCAGTACTTC. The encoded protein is CASSFLAGGPFAEQYF.

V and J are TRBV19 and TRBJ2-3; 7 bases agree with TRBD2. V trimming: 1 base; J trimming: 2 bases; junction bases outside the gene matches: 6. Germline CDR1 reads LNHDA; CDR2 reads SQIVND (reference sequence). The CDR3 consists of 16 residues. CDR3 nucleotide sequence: TGTGCCAGTAGTATAGTCTGGCGGGGGAACACAGATACGCAGTATTTT. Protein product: CASSIVWRGNTDTQYF.

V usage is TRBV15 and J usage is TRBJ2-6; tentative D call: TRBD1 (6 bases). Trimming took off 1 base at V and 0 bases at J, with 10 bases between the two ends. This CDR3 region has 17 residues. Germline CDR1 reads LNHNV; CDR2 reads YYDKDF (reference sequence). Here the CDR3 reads CATSRGGQPSGANVLTF. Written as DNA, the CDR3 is TGTGCCACCAGCAGAGGCGGACAGCCCTCTGGGGCCAACGTCCTGACTTTC.

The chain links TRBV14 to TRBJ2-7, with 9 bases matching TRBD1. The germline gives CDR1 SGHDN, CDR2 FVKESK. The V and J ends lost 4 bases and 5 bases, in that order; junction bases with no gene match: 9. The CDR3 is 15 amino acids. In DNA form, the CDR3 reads TGTGCCAGCAGCCCTATGACAGGGGGGAGAAACGAGCAGTACTTC. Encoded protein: CASSPMTGGRNEQYF.

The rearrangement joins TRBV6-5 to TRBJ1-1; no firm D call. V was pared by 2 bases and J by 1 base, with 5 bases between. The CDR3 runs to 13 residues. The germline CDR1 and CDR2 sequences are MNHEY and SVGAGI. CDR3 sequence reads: CASSYIKNTEAFF. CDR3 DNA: TGTGCCAGCAGTTACATCAAGAACACTGAAGCTTTCTTT.

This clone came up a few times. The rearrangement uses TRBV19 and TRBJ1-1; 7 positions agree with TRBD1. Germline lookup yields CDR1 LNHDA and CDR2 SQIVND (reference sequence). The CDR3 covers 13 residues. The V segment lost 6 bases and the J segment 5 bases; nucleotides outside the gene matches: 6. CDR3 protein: CASRDRAGTEAFF. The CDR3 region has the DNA TGTGCCAGTAGAGACAGGGCGGGAACTGAAGCTTTCTTT.

CDR3 sequence reads: CASSQDRGEYGYTF. CDR3 nucleotide sequence: TGTGCCAGCAGCCAAGACAGGGGAGAATATGGCTACACCTTC. The V gene is TRBV4-2, the J gene TRBJ1-2, with D tentatively TRBD1 (6 bases). Germline values: CDR1 LGHNA, CDR2 YNFKEQ. The CDR3 spans 14 residues. With 0 bases removed from V and 5 bases from J, the gap between germline ends came to 10 bases.

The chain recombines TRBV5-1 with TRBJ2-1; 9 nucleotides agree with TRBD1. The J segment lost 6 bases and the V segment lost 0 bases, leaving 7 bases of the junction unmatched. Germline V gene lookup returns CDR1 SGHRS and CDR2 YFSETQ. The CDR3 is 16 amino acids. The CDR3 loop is CASSLGGTGFSNEQFF. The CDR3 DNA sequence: TGCGCCAGCAGCTTGGGGGGGACAGGGTTTAGCAATGAGCAGTTCTTC.